Presented here are 16 T cell receptor beta chains from one specimen sequenced in a study of a mutant IDH1 vaccine in newly diagnosed glioma. The sample's time point: week 35, safety follow-up. All doses held 300 ug of mutant IDH1 20-mer peptide, with topical imiquimod. The data were produced by immunoSEQ multiplex PCR, yet TCRdb's version contains in-frame clones alone and is incomplete. The repertoire holds over 55,000 clones, roughly 81% seen once, with less than 7% in the top ten. The antigens these receptors bind are not known. The sequencing used PBMCs, collected from a glioma patient whose treatment included an IDH1 peptide vaccine. The receptor source for this set is a middle-aged man with glioma.

A few counts support this clone. V is TRBV4-3 and J is TRBJ2-3; D might be TRBD1 or TRBD2, each matching 5 bases. In germline, CDR1 is LGHNA, CDR2 YSLEER. Trimming took 0 bases from V and 2 from J, leaving 12 bases between them. This CDR3 region has 16 residues. CDR3 sequence (DNA): TGCGCCAGCAGCCAAGACCGGGACCCTTACACAGATACGCAGTATTTT. Its translation: CASSQDRDPYTDTQYF.

The J gene is TRBJ1-6, the V gene TRBV14, with D unresolved. Germline loops: CDR1 SGHDN, CDR2 FVKESK. Trimming removed 3 bases from V and 7 bases from J, with 10 bases in between. The length of the CDR3 is 14 residues. The CDR3 here is CASSQKLGNSPLHF. CDR3 DNA sequence: TGTGCCAGCAGCCAGAAGTTGGGGAATTCACCCCTCCACTTT.

There are a few counts of this clone. The rearrangement links TRBV5-1 to TRBJ1-1, with TRBD1 as a possible D gene (5 bases). The CDR3 covers 14 residues. Trimming stripped 0 bases from V and 6 bases from J, with 12 bases between. CDR1 is SGHRS and CDR2 is YFSETQ in the germline V gene. CDR3 in DNA: TGCGCCAGCAGCTTGGGAGCAGGGACCGCTGAAGCTTTCTTT. It is translated as CASSLGAGTAEAFF.

This clone was detected once. V gene TRBV7-9 combines with J gene TRBJ2-7; tentatively, D is TRBD2 (5 bases). Trimming left V 2 bases short and J 3 bases short, with 23 bases between. Germline V CDR1 and CDR2: SEHNR, FQNEAQ (reference sequence). The CDR3 is 18 residues long. The CDR3 coding sequence is TGTGCCAGCAGCTTACTTATAGGGAGTAGTAGCGAGGTCTACGAGCAGTACTTC. Residues: CASSLLIGSSSEVYEQYF.

This chain joins TRBV18 and TRBJ2-3; no clear D gene. Trimming took off 6 bases at V and 2 bases at J, with 6 bases between the two ends. The CDR3 consists of 12 residues. Germline CDR1 KGHSH, CDR2 LQKENI. The CDR3 nucleotides are TGTGCCAGCTCGGGCGTCACAGATACGCAGTATTTT. It yields the protein CASSGVTDTQYF. The variable domain in full, with the rest retrieved from reference TRBV18 and TRBJ2-3, is NAGVMQNPRHLVRRRGQEARLRCSPMKGHSHVYWYRQLPEEGLKFMVYLQKENIIDESGMPKERFSAEFPKEGPSILRIQQVVRGDSAAYFCASSGVTDTQYFGPGTRLTVL.

V is TRBV2 and J is TRBJ2-7, with TRBD1 matching 7 bases. Germline V gene data show CDR1 as SNHLY and CDR2 as FYNNEI. The CDR3 runs 14 residues. The junction had 12 bases not matched to a gene; V was cut back by 6 bases and J by 7 bases. The CDR3 loop reads CASRRTGGPREQYF. CDR3 DNA sequence: TGTGCCAGCAGACGGACAGGTGGCCCTAGGGAGCAGTACTTC.

The chain couples TRBV23-1 to TRBJ2-1, with 9 bases that match TRBD1. TRBV23-1 is an open reading frame whose function is uncertain. CDR3 length: 15 residues. V dropped 4 bases and J dropped 9; count of bases not matched to a gene: 10. The CDR3 sequence is CASSPQGDRAGEQFF. The CDR3 DNA reads TGCGCCAGCAGTCCGCAAGGGGACAGGGCGGGTGAGCAGTTCTTC.

V gene TRBV30 combines with J gene TRBJ2-3; tentatively, D is TRBD2 (6 bases). V was pared by 4 bases and J by 3 bases, with 11 bases between. Germline-derived CDR1 and CDR2 are GTSNPN and SVGIG (reference sequence). The CDR3 consists of 13 residues. CDR3 region: CAWNDRGTDTQYF. As DNA, the CDR3 is TGTGCCTGGAATGATCGGGGGACAGATACGCAGTATTTT.

In DNA form, the CDR3 reads TGCAGCGTTGAAGTTGCCGTTCTGGGGGAGCAGTACTTC. Translation gives CSVEVAVLGEQYF. The V and J genes are TRBV29-1 and TRBJ2-7; unclear D gene. This CDR3 contains 13 residues. Germline loops: CDR1 SQVTM, CDR2 ANQGSEA. Trimming left V 1 base short and J 7 bases short, with 14 bases between.

The CDR3 sequence is CASSLWGASGNTIYF. The CDR3 DNA reads as TGTGCCAGCAGCTTGTGGGGGGCGTCTGGAAACACCATATATTTT. The rearrangement joins TRBV5-6 to TRBJ1-3; TRBD1 is a possible D gene (6 bases). V was cut by 1 base and J by 1 base, with 9 bases left in between. This CDR3 has 15 amino acids. Per the germline V gene, CDR1 is SGHDT and CDR2 is YYEEEE.

This chain uses TRBV11-2 with TRBJ2-7; weak D call: TRBD1 (6 bases). CDR1 is SGHAT and CDR2 is FQNNGV in the germline V gene. The CDR3 consists of 14 residues. V lost 5 bases and J 3 bases, leaving 14 bases between the germline ends. CDR3 in amino acids: CASSHWGLGYEQYF. The CDR3 DNA reads as TGTGCCAGCAGCCATTGGGGGCTAGGCTACGAGCAGTACTTC.

The rearrangement uses TRBV7-2 and TRBJ2-3, with 11 bases lining up with TRBD2. The CDR3 sequence is 16 residues long. With 1 base clipped from V and 7 bases from J, the junction kept 7 bases outside the gene matches. The V gene's germline CDR1 is SGHTA and CDR2 FQGNSA. The CDR3 loop is CASSLGGLAAIYTQYF. The CDR3 DNA follows: TGTGCCAGCAGCTTAGGGGGACTAGCGGCGATATATACGCAGTATTTT. Together with reference TRBV7-2 and TRBJ2-3, the CDR3 gives the full variable domain: GAGVSQSPSNKVTEKGKDVELRCDPISGHTALYWYRQSLGQGLEFLIYFQGNSAPDKSGLPSDRFSAERTGGSVSTLTIQRTQQEDSAVYLCASSLGGLAAIYTQYFGPGTRLTVL.

The J gene is TRBJ2-6, the V gene TRBV7-8, with 7 bases matching TRBD1. Germline CDR1 is SGHVS and CDR2 is FQNEAQ. CDR3 size: 16 residues. V dropped 4 bases and J dropped 4; count of bases not matched to a gene: 7. The CDR3 DNA sequence: TGTGCCAGCAGCTCTACAGGGGCCACGGGGGCCAACGTCCTGACTTTC. Residues: CASSSTGATGANVLTF.

J is TRBJ1-3 and V is TRBV19; D is undetermined. The CDR3 loop spans 16 amino acids. Germline values: CDR1 LNHDA, CDR2 SQIVND (reference sequence). V was cut by 1 base and J by 0 bases, with 10 bases left in between. CDR3: CASSIGIGFSGNTIYF. The CDR3 DNA is TGTGCCAGTAGTATAGGGATCGGATTCTCTGGAAACACCATATATTTT.

The V call is TRBV6-1, the J call TRBJ2-3; D is unresolved. Germline-derived CDR1 and CDR2 are MNHNS and SASEGT. The CDR3 has 14 residues. V was cut by 4 bases and J by 1 base, with 9 bases left in between. The CDR3 nucleotides read TGTGCCAGCAGTGGGTCTGGGGGCACAGATACGCAGTATTTT. It codes for CASSGSGGTDTQYF.

J is TRBJ2-4 and V is TRBV2, with TRBD1 as a possible D gene (5 bases). Per the germline V gene, CDR1 is SNHLY and CDR2 is FYNNEI. V was clipped by 4 bases and J by 7 bases, with 14 bases between them. This CDR3 contains 14 residues. CDR3 sequence: CASSVKGLGNIQYF. The CDR3 DNA follows: TGTGCCAGCAGTGTGAAGGGGCTAGGGAACATTCAGTACTTC.